This entry concerns a single TCR beta chain. No cognate antigen has been identified for it. Base qualities were left out, and no much larger clone turns up one base away. Collaborating institutions collected whole blood in K2EDTA tubes following their own protocols. For TCRbeta analysis, collaborators shipped samples as frozen whole blood, isolated PBMCs, or DNA extracted from either of those sample types. This sample is drawn from a study of blood T cell repertoires in COVID-19 (TCRdb year 2020). Notes on the research overall: Collaborator samples came from the United States, Italy and Spain and covered acute and convalescent phases of COVID-19. A freely available public database, intended as a resource for researchers studying the immune response to SARS-CoV-2, is where the repertoires were released. Where available, HLA class I and class II types were taken from metadata supplied by the sample provider and were not determined by assay-based typing. The sample metadata nearly always contained a de-identified subject ID, COVID-19 status, age in years and sex. The dataset comprised deeply sampled blood TCRbeta repertoires from subjects exposed to, actively infected with, or recovered from COVID-19. The prospective study material was composed of cDNA or gDNA derived from T cells, B-cell-depleted T cells, or PBMCs. The samples were drawn from the first 160 participants of the ongoing ImmuneRACE study and from 1,254 subjects provided by 6 global collaborators. Study-level results and caveats: Clinical and demographic metadata were provided uncurated, with the amount varying by source and participant.

TCRbeta CDR3 regions were amplified from genomic DNA using the immunoSEQ Assay, a bias-controlled multiplex PCR. The authors' pipeline ran thus. Nucleated cell counts per sample were estimated from amplification of reference gene primers within the assay. Sequence reads were collapsed and filtered to measure the absolute abundance of every unique TCRbeta CDR3 rearrangement. For each sample, productive Simpson clonality was calculated as the square root of Simpson's diversity index across productive rearrangements. Sourced from immuneACCESS, this table was stored by TCRdb with only in-frame sequences that have V and J called. A share of the clones is absent; for the studies checked, an unresolved V gene accounts for under half, and the remainder has no known explanation. V and J calls plus clone size are reproduced from that table; the DNA served to infer D and trimming. Counted in this sample were about 110,000 clones; roughly 83% of them appeared once. The ten largest clones capture approximately 0.75% of the sample.

The sample consisted of peripheral blood. The receptor's source is a woman in her seventies with acute or convalescent COVID-19.

The CDR3 in this case is CASSVAGTTYEQYF. The base sequence is TGTGCCAGCAGCGTAGCTGGCACCACCTACGAGCAGTACTTC. In this chain, TRBV9 is recombined with TRBJ2-7; the D gene is not confidently resolved. V gives up 0 bases and J gives up 2 bases, and the segment between their germline ends measures 9 bases. Measured from the cysteine to the phenylalanine, the CDR3 is 14 residues long. The CDR3 DNA has 42 bases and is translated from base 1. CDR1 and CDR2 are drawn from the germline V gene: SGDLS, YYNGEE.